This T cell receptor beta chain came from a study of molecular identifiers for immune sequencing clone quantification. Study in general: Naive CD8 RNA (roughly 20,000 or 100,000 cells) was divided into five aliquots, with four sequenced. Study-wide findings and caveats: Clones exceeding 20 RNA copies carried over 99% of effector molecules but under 1% of naive-cell molecules. Spiked Jurkat TCR RNA equivalent to one cell was reportedly detectable in approximately 970,000 naive cells.

For bulk TCR libraries, previously described methods and listed TCR primers were used. TCRdb re-called the PCR reads with MiXCR, one entry per CDR3 protein. In the table there are some 580,000 distinct CDR3 sequences, over 25% of which are singletons. This CDR3 contains 17 residues. CDR1 is MDHEN, CDR2 SYDVKM, per germline. V lost 2 bases and J lost 0; bases outside the gene matches: 6. This clonotype was observed at least ten times. Its target is not known. The sequencing input was naive CD8+ T cells from blood, with Jurkat cell RNA spiked in. Noted subset: FACS-sorted CD8+CD4-CCR7+CD45RA+ naive T cells. V and J are TRBV28 and TRBJ2-5; TRBD1 aligns across 10 bases. This TCR came from a human donor in good health. Some libraries in this study had Jurkat cell RNA spiked in. The CDR3 sequence is CASSLPQDRGDQETQYF. CDR3 nucleotides: TGTGCCAGCAGTTTACCCCAGGACAGGGGGGACCAAGAGACCCAGTACTTC. The complete variable domain, with remaining parts taken from reference TRBV28 and TRBJ2-5, reads DVKVTQSSRYLVKRTGEKVFLECVQDMDHENMFWYRQDPGLGLRLIYFSYDVKMKEKGDIPEGYSVSREKKERFSLILESASTNQTSMYLCASSLPQDRGDQETQYFGPGTRLLVL.